This T cell receptor beta chain comes out of a study of blood T cells in healthy people across ages. Findings of the study overall: Unsorted PBMC material precluded a definitive naive versus antigen-experienced comparison. Comparison with aged donors showed that long-lived donors had more naive CD4+ cells and higher diversity.

Next came a second PCR, run for about 6 to 11 cycles, which used a sample-barcoded 5' primer along with a J-beta primer mix. One entry per CDR3 protein, called by TCRdb with MiXCR from the 5' RACE reads. The sample shows hundreds of thousands of distinct CDR3 sequences, around 50% of them seen only once. Total RNA amounts of at least 5 micrograms were extracted per sample. CDR3 length: 12 residues. The ends lost 8 bases at V and 5 bases at J; junction bases unmatched: 5. Germline CDR1 and CDR2: SQVTM and ANQGSEA. As for this clonotype: The antigen remains undetermined.

The sequence was obtained from a woman aged 80 or older in good health. The source material was blood. The chain joins TRBV29-1 to TRBJ2-3, with 9 bases that match TRBD1. CDR3 region: CSQTGGQDTQYF. The CDR3 coding sequence is TGCAGCCAGACAGGGGGTCAAGATACGCAGTATTTT.